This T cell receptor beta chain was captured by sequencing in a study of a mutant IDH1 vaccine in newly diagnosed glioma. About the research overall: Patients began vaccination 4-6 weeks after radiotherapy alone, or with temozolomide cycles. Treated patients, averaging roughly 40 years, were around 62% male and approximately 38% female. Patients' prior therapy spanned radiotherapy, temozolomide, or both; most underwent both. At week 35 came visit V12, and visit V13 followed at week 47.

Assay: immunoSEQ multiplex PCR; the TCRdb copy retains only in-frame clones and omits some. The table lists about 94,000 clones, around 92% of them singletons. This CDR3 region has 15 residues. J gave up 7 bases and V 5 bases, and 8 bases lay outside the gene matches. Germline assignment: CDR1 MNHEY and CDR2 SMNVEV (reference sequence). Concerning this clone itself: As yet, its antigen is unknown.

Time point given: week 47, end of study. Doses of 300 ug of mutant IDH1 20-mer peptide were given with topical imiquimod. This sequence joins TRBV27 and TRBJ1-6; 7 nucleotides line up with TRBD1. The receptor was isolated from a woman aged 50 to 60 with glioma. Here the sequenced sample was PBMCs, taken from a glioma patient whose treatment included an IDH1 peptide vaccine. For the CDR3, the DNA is TGTGCCAGCAGTCCAACCGGGACAGTCAATTCACCCCTCCACTTT. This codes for CASSPTGTVNSPLHF.